These T cell receptor beta chains were read from a single sample in a study of blood T cell repertoires in COVID-19. The protocol was immunoSEQ multiplex PCR, while the TCRdb copy is restricted to in-frame clones and leaves out a portion. The data contain some 93,000 clones, 85% to 90% of them singletons. The specimen sequenced was peripheral blood. These receptors were collected from a man aged 55 to 70 with acute or convalescent COVID-19. Each CDR3 is given with its conserved first and last residue. D genes are given only for firm matches. Clone size appears in some rows only: once, few, many, or a class for an expanded clone.

NA	TRBV6-5	15	TRBD2	TRBJ2-2	TGTGCCAGCAGCGTGGGGGGGAGGCGGACCGGGGAGCTGTTTTTT	CASSVGGRRTGELFF
NA	TRBV21-1	17	NA	TRBJ1-4	TGTGCCAGCACCCAGGGGGCCGGCCATACAACTAATGAAAAACTGTTTTTT	CASTQGAGHTTNEKLFF
NA	TRBV19	13	NA	TRBJ1-5	TGTGCCAGTAGCACCAACTCCAATCAGCCCCAGCATTTT	CASSTNSNQPQHF
NA	TRBV12-3/TRBV12-4	13	NA	TRBJ2-5	TGTGCCAGCAAAAACAGGTTCCAAGAGACCCAGTACTTC	CASKNRFQETQYF
NA	TRBV7-2	15	TRBD2	TRBJ2-1	TGTGCCAGCAGCCTGCAGCGGGGGGCCTACAATGAGCAGTTCTTC	CASSLQRGAYNEQFF
NA	TRBV7-6	17	TRBD1	TRBJ2-1	TGTGCCAGCAGCTCTAGGAGATGGACAGGGAAATACAATGAGCAGTTCTTC	CASSSRRWTGKYNEQFF
NA	TRBV10-3	17	TRBD2	TRBJ2-5	TGTGCCATCAGTGTAAGCCTAGCGGGAGGGCCGGTAGAGACCCAGTACTTC	CAISVSLAGGPVETQYF
NA	TRBV4-3	16	NA	TRBJ1-2	TGCGCCAGCAGCCAAGGGAACCTTGGAGAGCGGCGTGGCTACACCTTC	CASSQGNLGERRGYTF
few	TRBV6-5	15	NA	TRBJ1-5	TGTGCCAGCAAAACCTCGGGTTCGGGCAATCAGCCCCAGCATTTT	CASKTSGSGNQPQHF
NA	TRBV10-3	14	TRBD1	TRBJ1-3	TGTGCCACCATGGACAGGGGTCCTGGAAACACCATATATTTT	CATMDRGPGNTIYF
NA	TRBV4-2	16	NA	TRBJ1-2	TGTGCCAGCAGCCAAGTGGGGGGGGATACTAACTATGGCTACACCTTC	CASSQVGGDTNYGYTF